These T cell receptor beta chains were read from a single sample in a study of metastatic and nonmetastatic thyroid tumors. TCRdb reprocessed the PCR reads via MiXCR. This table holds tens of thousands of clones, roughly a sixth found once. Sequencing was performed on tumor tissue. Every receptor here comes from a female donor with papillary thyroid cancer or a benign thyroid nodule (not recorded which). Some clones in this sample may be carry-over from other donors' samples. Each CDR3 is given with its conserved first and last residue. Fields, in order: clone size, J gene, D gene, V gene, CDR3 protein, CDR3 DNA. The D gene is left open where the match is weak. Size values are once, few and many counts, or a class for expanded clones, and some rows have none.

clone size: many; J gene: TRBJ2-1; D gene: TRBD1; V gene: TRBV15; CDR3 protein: CATSPTGEEQFF; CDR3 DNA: TGTGCCACCAGCCCGACAGGGGAGGAGCAGTTCTTC
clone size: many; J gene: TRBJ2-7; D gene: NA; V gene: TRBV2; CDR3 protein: CASRQQGEQYF; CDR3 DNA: TGTGCCAGCAGACAACAGGGCGAGCAGTACTTC
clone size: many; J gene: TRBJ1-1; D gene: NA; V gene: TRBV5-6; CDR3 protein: CASSYGTNTEAFF; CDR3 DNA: TGTGCCAGCAGCTACGGGACCAACACTGAAGCTTTCTTT
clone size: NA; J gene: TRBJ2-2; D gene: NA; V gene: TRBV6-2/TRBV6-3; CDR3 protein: CASTPRVSYAGELFF; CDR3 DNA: TGTGCCAGCACCCCCCGCGTTAGTTATGCCGGGGAGCTGTTTTTT
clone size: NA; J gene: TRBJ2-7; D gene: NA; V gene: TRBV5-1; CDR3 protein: CASSLEVTADYEQYF; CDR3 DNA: TGCGCCAGCAGCTTGGAGGTGACGGCGGACTACGAGCAGTACTTC
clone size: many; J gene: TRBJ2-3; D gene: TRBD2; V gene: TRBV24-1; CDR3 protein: CATSDLKDATGTSVTDTQYF; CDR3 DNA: TGTGCCACCAGTGATTTAAAAGACGCGACCGGGACTAGCGTCACAGATACGCAGTATTTT
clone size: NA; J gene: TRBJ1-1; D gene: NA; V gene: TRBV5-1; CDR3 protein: CASRLDDRQNTEAFF; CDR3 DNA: TGCGCCAGCAGACTCGACGACAGGCAGAACACTGAAGCTTTCTTT
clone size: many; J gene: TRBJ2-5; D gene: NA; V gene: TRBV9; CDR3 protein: CASSVRKGREETQYF; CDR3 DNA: TGTGCCAGCAGCGTAAGGAAGGGGCGGGAAGAGACCCAGTACTTC
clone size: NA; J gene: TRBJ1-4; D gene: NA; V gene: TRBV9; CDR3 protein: CASSVGAQGGEKLFF; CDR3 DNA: TGTGCCAGTAGCGTAGGTGCTCAGGGTGGTGAAAAACTGTTTTTT
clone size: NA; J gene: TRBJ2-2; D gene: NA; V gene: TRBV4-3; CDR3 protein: CASIQGRDGELFF; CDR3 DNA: TGCGCCAGCATCCAGGGGCGGGACGGGGAGTTGTTTTTT
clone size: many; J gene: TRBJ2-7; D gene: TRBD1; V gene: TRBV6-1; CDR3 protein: CASSERDRVYEQYF; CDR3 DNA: TGTGCCAGCAGTGAACGGGACAGGGTCTACGAGCAGTACTTC
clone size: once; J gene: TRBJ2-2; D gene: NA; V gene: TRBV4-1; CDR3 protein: CASSQWNTGELFF; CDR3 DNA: TGCGCCAGCAGCCAATGGAACACCGGGGAGCTGTTTTTT
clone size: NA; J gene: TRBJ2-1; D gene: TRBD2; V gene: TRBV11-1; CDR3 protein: CASSFLTSGRAFTAYNEQIF; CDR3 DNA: TGTGCCAGCAGCTTTTTGACTAGCGGGAGGGCCTTTACCGCATACAATGAGCAGATCTTC
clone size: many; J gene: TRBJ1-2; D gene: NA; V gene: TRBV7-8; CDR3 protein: CASSPGPGLGDYGYTF; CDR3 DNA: TGTGCCAGCAGCCCGGGCCCGGGACTGGGGGACTATGGCTACACCTTC
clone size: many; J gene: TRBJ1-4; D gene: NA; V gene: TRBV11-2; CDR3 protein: CASSPGTLAFSEKLFF; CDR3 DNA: TGTGCCAGCAGCCCGGGGACATTAGCTTTTAGTGAAAAACTGTTTTTT
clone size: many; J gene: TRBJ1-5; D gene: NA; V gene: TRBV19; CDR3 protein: CASSRAGGADQPQHF; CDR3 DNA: TGTGCCAGTAGTAGGGCGGGGGGGGCTGATCAGCCCCAGCATTTT
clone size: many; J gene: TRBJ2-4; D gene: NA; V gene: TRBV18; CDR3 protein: CASSPRLAKNIQYF; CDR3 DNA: TGTGCCAGCTCACCACGACTAGCCAAAAACATTCAGTACTTC
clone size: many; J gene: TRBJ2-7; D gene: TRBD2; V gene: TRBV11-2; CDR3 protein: CASSLGLRLAGYEQYF; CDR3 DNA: TGTGCCAGCAGCTTAGGGTTGAGACTAGCGGGTTACGAGCAGTACTTC
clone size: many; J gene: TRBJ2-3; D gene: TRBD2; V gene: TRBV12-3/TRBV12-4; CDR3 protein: CASSLGTSGSSDTQYF; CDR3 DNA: TGTGCCAGCAGTTTAGGGACTAGCGGGAGTTCAGATACGCAGTATTTT
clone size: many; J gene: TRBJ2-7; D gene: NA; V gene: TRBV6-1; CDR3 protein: CASFRVGSYEQYF; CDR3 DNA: TGTGCCAGCTTTCGGGTTGGGTCGTACGAGCAGTACTTC
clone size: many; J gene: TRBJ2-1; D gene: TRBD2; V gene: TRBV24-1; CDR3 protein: CATSDNLAGGRYNEQFF; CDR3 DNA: TGTGCCACCAGTGACAACCTAGCGGGAGGGAGATACAATGAGCAGTTCTTC
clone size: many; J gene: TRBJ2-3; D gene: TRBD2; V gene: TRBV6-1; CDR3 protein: CASRAGVFTDTQYF; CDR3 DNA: TGTGCCAGCAGAGCGGGAGTTTTCACAGATACGCAGTATTTT
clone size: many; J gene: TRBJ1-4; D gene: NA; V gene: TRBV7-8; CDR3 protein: CASSPPGATNEKLFF; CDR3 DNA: TGTGCCAGCAGCCCCCCTGGGGCAACTAATGAAAAACTGTTTTTT
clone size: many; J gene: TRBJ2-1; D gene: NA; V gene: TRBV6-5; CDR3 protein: CASSYGAYNEQFF; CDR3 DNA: TGTGCCAGCAGTTACGGTGCCTACAATGAGCAGTTCTTC
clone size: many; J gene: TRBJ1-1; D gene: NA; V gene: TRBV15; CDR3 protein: CATSRGRNTEAFF; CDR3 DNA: TGTGCCACCAGCAGGGGTAGGAACACTGAAGCTTTCTTT
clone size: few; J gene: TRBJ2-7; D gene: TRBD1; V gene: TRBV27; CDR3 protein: CASILSVTGPTYDQYF; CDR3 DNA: TGTGCCAGCATTTTATCGGTGACAGGGCCTACCTACGATCAGTACTTC
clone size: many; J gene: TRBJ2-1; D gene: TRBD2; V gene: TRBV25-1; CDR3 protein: CASSSQTSGGNEQFF; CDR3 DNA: TGTGCCAGCAGTTCGCAAACTAGCGGGGGTAATGAGCAGTTCTTC
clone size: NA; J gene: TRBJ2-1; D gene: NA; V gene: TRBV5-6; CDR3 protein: CASSLVQTKSSYNEQFF; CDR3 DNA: TGTGCCAGCAGCTTGGTTCAAACCAAAAGCTCCTACAATGAGCAGTTCTTC
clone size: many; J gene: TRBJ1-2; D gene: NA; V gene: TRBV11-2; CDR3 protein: CASSLGQPYGYTF; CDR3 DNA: TGTGCCAGCAGCTTAGGACAGCCGTATGGCTACACCTTC
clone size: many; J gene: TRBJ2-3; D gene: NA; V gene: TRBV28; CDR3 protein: CASSFVLSGRTTDTQYF; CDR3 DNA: TGTGCCAGCAGTTTTGTTCTGTCAGGCAGGACCACAGATACGCAGTATTTT
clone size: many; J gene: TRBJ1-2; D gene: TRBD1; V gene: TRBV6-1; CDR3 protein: CASSRSTGSDGYTF; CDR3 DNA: TGTGCCAGCAGCCGCTCGACAGGGAGTGATGGCTACACCTTC
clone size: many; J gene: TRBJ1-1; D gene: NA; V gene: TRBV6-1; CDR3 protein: CASSAYQAFF; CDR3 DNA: TGTGCCAGCAGCGCTTATCAGGCTTTCTTT
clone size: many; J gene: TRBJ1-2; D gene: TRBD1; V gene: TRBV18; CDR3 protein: CASSGDSVPGYGYTF; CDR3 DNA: TGTGCCAGCTCAGGGGACAGCGTTCCTGGATACGGCTACACCTTC
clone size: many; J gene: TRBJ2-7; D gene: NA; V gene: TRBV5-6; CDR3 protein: CASSLEGDKSGEQYF; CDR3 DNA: TGTGCCAGCAGCTTGGAAGGGGACAAAAGCGGGGAGCAGTACTTC
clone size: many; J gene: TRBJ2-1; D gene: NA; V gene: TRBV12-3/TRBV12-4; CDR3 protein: CASSSSRSYSEQFF; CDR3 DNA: TGTGCCAGCAGTTCGTCCCGCTCCTACAGTGAGCAGTTCTTC
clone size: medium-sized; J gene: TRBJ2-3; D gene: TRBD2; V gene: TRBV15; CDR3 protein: CATSRGERETDTQYF; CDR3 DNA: TGTGCCACCAGCAGAGGGGAGCGGGAAACGGATACGCAGTATTTT
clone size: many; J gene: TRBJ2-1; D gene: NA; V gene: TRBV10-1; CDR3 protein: CASSESLVGEQFF; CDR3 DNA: TGCGCCAGCAGTGAGAGCCTGGTGGGTGAGCAGTTCTTC
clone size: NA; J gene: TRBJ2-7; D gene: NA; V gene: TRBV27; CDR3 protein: CASSYVPIYEQYF; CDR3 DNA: TGTGCCAGCTCGTATGTTCCGATCTACGAGCAGTACTTC
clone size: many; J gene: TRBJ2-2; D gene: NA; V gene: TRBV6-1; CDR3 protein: CASTQSGVGELFF; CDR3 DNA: TGTGCCAGCACCCAGTCCGGGGTTGGGGAGCTGTTTTTT
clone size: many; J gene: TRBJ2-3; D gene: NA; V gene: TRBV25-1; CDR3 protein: CASSERGAGGTQYF; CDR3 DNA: TGTGCCAGCAGCGAAAGGGGGGCCGGAGGTACGCAGTATTTT
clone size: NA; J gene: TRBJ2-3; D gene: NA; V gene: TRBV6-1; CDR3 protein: CASSDAVSFTDTQYF; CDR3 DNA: TGTGCCAGCAGTGATGCGGTTAGCTTCACAGATACGCAGTATTTT
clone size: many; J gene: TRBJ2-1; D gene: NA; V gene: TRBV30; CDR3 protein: CAWSVVSRSWQFF; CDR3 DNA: TGTGCCTGGAGTGTAGTTTCTCGCTCGTGGCAGTTCTTC
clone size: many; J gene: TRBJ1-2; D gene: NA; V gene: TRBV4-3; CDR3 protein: CASSQDLRQGGYTF; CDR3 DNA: TGCGCCAGCAGCCAAGATTTACGTCAGGGTGGCTACACCTTC
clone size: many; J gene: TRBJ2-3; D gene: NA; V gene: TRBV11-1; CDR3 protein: CASSLEARGILVDTQYF; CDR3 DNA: TGTGCCAGCAGCTTGGAGGCTCGCGGGATTCTTGTGGATACGCAGTATTTT
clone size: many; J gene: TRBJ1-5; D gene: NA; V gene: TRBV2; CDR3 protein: CASSESGYQPQHF; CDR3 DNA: TGTGCCAGCAGTGAATCAGGGTATCAGCCCCAGCATTTT
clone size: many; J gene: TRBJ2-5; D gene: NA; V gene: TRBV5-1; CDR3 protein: CASRPLMGETQYF; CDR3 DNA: TGCGCCAGCCGCCCATTGATGGGGGAGACCCAGTACTTC
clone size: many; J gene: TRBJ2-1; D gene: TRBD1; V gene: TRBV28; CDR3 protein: CASSLPPLDRGVDEQFF; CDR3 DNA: TGTGCCAGCAGTCTCCCGCCGTTGGACAGGGGGGTCGATGAGCAGTTCTTC
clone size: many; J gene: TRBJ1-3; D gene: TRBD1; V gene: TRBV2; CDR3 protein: CASRHRGLGNTIYF; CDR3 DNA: TGTGCCAGCAGGCACAGGGGGCTAGGAAACACCATATATTTT
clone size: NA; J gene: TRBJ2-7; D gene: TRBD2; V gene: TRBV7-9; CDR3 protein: CANSSGLAVSYEQYF; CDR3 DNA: TGTGCCAACAGCTCGGGACTAGCTGTCTCCTACGAGCAGTACTTC
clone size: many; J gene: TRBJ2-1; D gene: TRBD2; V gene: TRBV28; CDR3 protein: CASRGGRAGNEQFF; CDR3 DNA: TGTGCCAGCAGAGGAGGGAGGGCAGGCAATGAGCAGTTCTTC
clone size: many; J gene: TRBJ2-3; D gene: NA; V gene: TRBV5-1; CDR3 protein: CASSSGHLATDTQYF; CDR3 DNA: TGCGCCAGCAGCTCCGGACACCTCGCCACAGATACGCAGTATTTT
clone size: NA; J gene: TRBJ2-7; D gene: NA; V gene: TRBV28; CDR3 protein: CASSPTSFEQYF; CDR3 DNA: TGTGCCAGCAGCCCAACTAGTTTCGAGCAGTACTTC
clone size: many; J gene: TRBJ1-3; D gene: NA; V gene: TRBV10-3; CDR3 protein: CAISNSEISGNTIYF; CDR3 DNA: TGTGCCATCAGTAACTCCGAGATCTCTGGAAACACCATATATTTT